These 29 T cell receptor beta chains share one sample of origin, sequenced in a study of vaccination and CD4 T cells after COVID-19. At the Johns Hopkins FTIC core, DNA taken from cultured CD4+ T cells was sequenced by way of the Oncomine TCR Beta short-read assay. TCRdb analysed the PCR reads with MiXCR anew, one entry per CDR3 protein. The sample has fewer than 14,000 distinct CDR3 sequences, 40% to 45% seen once. As for treatment: roughly 10-day PBMC culture with coronavirus spike peptide pools or control peptides (ViraFEST assay). These receptors' targets are unknown. The sequencing used CD4+ T cells from blood, cultured in vitro, collected after SARS-CoV-2 vaccination. The receptors stem from a human donor who had recovered from COVID-19.

This rearrangement joins TRBV4-2 to TRBJ2-7, with D perhaps assigned TRBD1 or TRBD2 (5 bases each). The CDR3 runs 15 residues. CDR1 is LGHNA, CDR2 YNFKEQ, per germline. The germline V and J ends were trimmed by 3 bases and 3 bases, with 15 bases remaining between them. The CDR3 is CASSQGALDNYEQYF. CDR3 in DNA: TGTGCCAGCAGCCAGGGAGCCCTGGACAACTACGAGCAGTACTTC.

This clonotype occurred a few times. The chain joins TRBV6-5 to TRBJ2-7; D ambiguous. The V and J ends lost 0 bases and 2 bases respectively, with 8 bases between them. CDR1 is MNHEY and CDR2 is SVGAGI in the germline V gene. The CDR3 contains 14 residues. The DNA for the CDR3 is TGTGCCAGCAGTTACTCAGGACCCCCCTACGAGCAGTACTTC. Its protein product is CASSYSGPPYEQYF.

This chain uses TRBV6-1 with TRBJ1-5, with TRBD1 matching over 8 bases. Germline values: CDR1 MNHNS, CDR2 SASEGT. The CDR3 is 17 amino acids. The V gene end was trimmed by 6 bases and the J gene end by 2 bases; junction bases not matched to a gene: 12. The CDR3 DNA reads as TGTGCCAGCAGGCCTAGACAGGGGATTCGGGGCAATCAGCCCCAGCATTTT. Its protein is CASRPRQGIRGNQPQHF.

The rearrangement links TRBV6-5 to TRBJ1-3; D perhaps matches TRBD1 (5 bases). CDR1 and CDR2 from the germline V gene are MNHEY and SVGAGI. V was cut by 2 bases and J by 0 bases, with 8 bases left in between. The CDR3 consists of 15 residues. CDR3 DNA sequence: TGTGCCAGCAGTTACGACAGAAGCTCTGGAAACACCATATATTTT. Amino acids: CASSYDRSSGNTIYF.

The V call is TRBV7-2, the J call TRBJ2-1; D is undetermined. The CDR3 runs to 14 residues. Germline lookup yields CDR1 SGHTA and CDR2 FQGNSA. With 0 bases removed from V and 12 bases from J, the gap between germline ends came to 15 bases. CDR3 sequence: CASSLAPGMGWQFF. CDR3 nucleotide sequence: TGTGCCAGCAGCTTAGCGCCAGGTATGGGATGGCAGTTCTTC.

This chain uses TRBV20-1 with TRBJ2-7, with TRBD2 identical over 11 bases. The CDR3 spans 13 residues. CDR1 is DFQATT and CDR2 is SNEGSKA in the germline V gene (reference sequence). J was trimmed by 7 bases and V by 5 bases; bases with no gene match: 7. The CDR3 DNA is TGCAGTGCTCCGACTAGCGGGGCGCGGGAGCAGTACTTC. It codes for CSAPTSGAREQYF.

This clonotype was detected only a few times. The gene calls are TRBV6-5 and TRBJ2-7; D is tentatively TRBD1 or TRBD2 (6 bases each). The CDR3 spans 15 residues. Per the germline V gene, CDR1 is MNHEY and CDR2 is SVGAGI. Between the trimmed V and J ends, which lost 0 bases and 3 bases, there was a span of 12 bases. The CDR3 nucleotides are TGTGCCAGCAGTTACTCGGGGGGCGCTAACTACGAGCAGTACTTC. This encodes CASSYSGGANYEQYF.

This clonotype was observed a handful of times. The chain recombines TRBV7-9 with TRBJ1-6, with unresolved D. Germline CDR1 SEHNR, CDR2 FQNEAQ (reference sequence). The CDR3 has 12 residues. Trimming took off 8 bases at V and 7 bases at J, with 9 bases between the two ends. The CDR3 nucleotides are TGTGCCAGCTGCTCCGGGAATTCACCCCTCCACTTT. Amino acids: CASCSGNSPLHF.

CDR3 sequence reads: CASISGTANQPQHF. The CDR3 bases are TGTGCCAGCATCTCCGGGACAGCAAATCAGCCCCAGCATTTT. The V gene is TRBV6-2 or TRBV6-3, the J gene TRBJ1-5; 7 bases agree with TRBD1. The CDR3 covers 14 residues. Germline values: CDR1 MNHEY, CDR2 SVGEGT. The V segment lost 7 bases and the J segment 4 bases; nucleotides outside the gene matches: 7.

The V call is TRBV7-9, the J call TRBJ2-7, with D possibly matching TRBD1 (6 bases). The CDR3 has 14 amino acids. V shed 6 bases and J shed 2 bases, with 14 bases lying between them. Germline V CDR1 and CDR2: SEHNR, FQNEAQ (reference sequence). CDR3 in DNA: TGTGCCAGCAGGCAACAGGGCGTACCCTACGAGCAGTACTTC. Translating it yields CASRQQGVPYEQYF.

The rearrangement joins TRBV20-1 to TRBJ1-5; D remains unclear. The length of the CDR3 is 13 residues. Germline CDR1 DFQATT, CDR2 SNEGSKA (reference sequence). CDR3: CTFSRDPDQPQHF. In DNA, the CDR3 is TGCACCTTTTCCCGCGACCCTGATCAGCCCCAGCATTTT.

This clonotype showed up just a few times. The rearrangement joins TRBV28 to TRBJ1-1; D not certain. Trimming took off 6 bases at V and 7 bases at J, with 12 bases between the two ends. The CDR3 has 12 residues. Germline CDR1 MDHEN, CDR2 SYDVKM. The CDR3 DNA reads TGTGCCAGCAGACCCAACGTGTATGAAGCTTTCTTT. The encoded protein is CASRPNVYEAFF.

This clonotype was seen more than once but under ten times. CDR3 amino acids: CASSLSNEQFF. In nucleotides, the CDR3 is TGTGCCAGCAGCTTGAGTAATGAGCAGTTCTTC. The rearrangement links TRBV11-2 to TRBJ2-1; D gene uncertain. This CDR3 spans 11 amino acids. CDR1 and CDR2 from the germline V gene are SGHAT and FQNNGV. V lost 3 bases to trimming and J lost 7 bases, with 4 bases between them.

CDR3 in DNA: TGTGCCAGCAGCTTAAGGGCTAGCGGGAGGATCAATGAGCAGTTCTTC. It encodes CASSLRASGRINEQFF. This chain connects TRBV7-3 to TRBJ2-1; TRBD2 agrees at 11 bases. The CDR3 has 16 amino acids. Germline CDR1 and CDR2: SGHTA and FQGTGA. Trimming cost V 1 base and J 6 bases; bases outside gene matches: 5.

The V and J genes are TRBV6-2 or TRBV6-3 and TRBJ1-2; 7 positions agree with TRBD1. The CDR3 runs 15 residues. CDR1 and CDR2 from the germline V gene are MNHEY and SVGEGT. Losses at the gene ends were 6 bases for V and 4 bases for J; bases not matched to a gene: 11. CDR3 in DNA: TGTGCCAGCAGCAATCCAGTACAGGGGACCTATGGCTACACCTTC. This translates into CASSNPVQGTYGYTF.

The chain links TRBV19 to TRBJ1-5; TRBD1 aligns across 8 bases. The CDR3 is 14 amino acids. Germline trimming cut 5 bases from V and 7 bases from J; bases unmatched to any gene: 7. Per the germline V gene, CDR1 is LNHDA and CDR2 is SQIVND (reference sequence). The CDR3 loop reads CASSGQGGGQPQHF. In DNA form, the CDR3 reads TGTGCCAGTAGTGGACAGGGCGGCGGCCAGCCCCAGCATTTT.

This rearrangement joins TRBV7-9 to TRBJ2-7, with 11 positions matching TRBD2. This CDR3 comprises 16 residues. The V segment lost 5 bases and the J segment 4 bases; nucleotides outside the gene matches: 10. Germline values: CDR1 SEHNR, CDR2 FQNEAQ (reference sequence). Here the CDR3 reads CASSLSPPSGRYEQYF. The CDR3 nucleotides are TGTGCCAGCAGCCTCTCCCCCCCTAGCGGGAGGTACGAGCAGTACTTC.

This clonotype appeared a few times. J is TRBJ1-5 and V is TRBV6-5; D is undetermined. This CDR3 comprises 13 residues. Germline loops: CDR1 MNHEY, CDR2 SVGAGI. Trimming removed 0 bases at V and 5 bases at J, with 5 bases between. The DNA for the CDR3 is TGTGCCAGCAGTTACTCGCCGGATCAGCCCCAGCATTTT. Translated: CASSYSPDQPQHF.

This sequence joins TRBV6-2 or TRBV6-3 and TRBJ2-1; 8 positions match TRBD2. Germline loops: CDR1 MNHEY, CDR2 SVGEGT. After removal of 5 bases from V and 5 bases from J, the junction contained 8 bases not matched to a gene. The CDR3 extends over 15 amino acids. The CDR3 here is CASSASGTRNNEQFF. Written as DNA, the CDR3 is TGTGCCAGCAGTGCCTCCGGGACTAGAAACAATGAGCAGTTCTTC.

The CDR3 bases are TGTGCCAGCAGCCTACGGACTAGCGGAGGAGGGGCGAGGGGTACGCAGTATTTT. Its protein is CASSLRTSGGGARGTQYF. The rearrangement uses TRBV7-2 and TRBJ2-3; 10 bases match TRBD2. CDR1 and CDR2 from the germline V gene are SGHTA and FQGNSA. The CDR3 has 18 residues. J lost 8 bases, V lost 5 bases, and 19 bases had no gene match.

CDR3 coding DNA: TGTGCCAGCAGTGAAGGGGAGGGTCCCTACGAGCAGTACTTC. Protein sequence: CASSEGEGPYEQYF. The V and J genes are TRBV25-1 and TRBJ2-7, with 7 bases identical to TRBD2. The ends lost 2 bases at V and 2 bases at J; junction bases unmatched: 3. This CDR3 is built from 14 residues. Germline CDR1 reads MGHDK; CDR2 reads SYGVNS.

This clonotype turned up a few times. The chain combines TRBV6-1 with TRBJ2-1; TRBD2 matches at 8 bases. Trimming took 7 bases from V and 6 from J; bases not matched to a gene: 11. CDR3 size: 15 residues. Per the germline V gene, CDR1 is MNHNS and CDR2 is SASEGT. This CDR3 is CASNGGRYSRNEQFF. Here the CDR3 DNA reads TGTGCCAGCAATGGCGGGAGGTATTCCCGCAATGAGCAGTTCTTC.

The V gene is TRBV19, the J gene TRBJ1-2; D is uncertain. The germline gives CDR1 LNHDA, CDR2 SQIVND (reference sequence). The length of the CDR3 is 12 residues. Trimming took 6 bases from V and 7 from J, leaving 12 bases between them. CDR3: CASRKGRFGYTF. The CDR3 region has the DNA TGTGCCAGTAGAAAAGGGAGGTTTGGCTACACCTTC.

The V call is TRBV7-3, the J call TRBJ2-3, with D possibly matching TRBD1 (5 bases). This CDR3 is 14 amino acids long. V was clipped by 2 bases and J by 0 bases, with 6 bases between them. Germline assignment: CDR1 SGHTA and CDR2 FQGTGA. The CDR3 region is CASSLWGSTDTQYF. Here the CDR3 DNA reads TGTGCCAGCAGCTTATGGGGCAGCACAGATACGCAGTATTTT.

This clonotype appeared a few times. This chain connects TRBV24-1 to TRBJ2-7, with D possibly called TRBD1 or TRBD2 (5 bases each). CDR1 and CDR2 from the germline V gene are KGHDR and SFDVKD. The CDR3 length is 14 residues. V lost 3 bases and J lost 3, with 11 bases in between. The CDR3 loop reads CATSDGTPGYEQYF. CDR3 coding DNA: TGTGCCACCAGTGATGGGACGCCGGGCTACGAGCAGTACTTC.

The rearrangement uses TRBV12-3 or TRBV12-4 and TRBJ1-1; D possibly corresponds to TRBD1 (6 bases). This CDR3 comprises 14 residues. V lost 6 bases and J 0 bases, leaving 11 bases between the germline ends. The DNA for the CDR3 is TGTGCCAGCAGGGTGGACAGAATGAACACTGAAGCTTTCTTT. Protein sequence: CASRVDRMNTEAFF.

This clonotype was recorded only once. The chain combines TRBV11-3 with TRBJ1-3; tentatively, D is TRBD1 (5 bases). The CDR3 contains 14 residues. The V end was cut by 1 base, the J end by 4 bases, with 8 bases between. CDR1 SGHNT and CDR2 YENEEA come from the germline V gene. DNA for the CDR3: TGTGCCAGCAGCTTAGGAGGGGTCGGAAACACCATATATTTT. Translation: CASSLGGVGNTIYF.

V and J are TRBV4-3 and TRBJ2-3, with D possibly matching TRBD2 (5 bases). From germline, CDR1 is LGHNA and CDR2 YSLEER. Between the trimmed V and J ends, which lost 4 bases and 9 bases, there was a span of 14 bases. CDR3 length: 13 amino acids. The CDR3 nucleotides read TGCGCCAGCAGCCGCGGGCGACCTGCCACGCAGTATTTT. Translation: CASSRGRPATQYF.

This clonotype is deemed medium-sized. The chain uses TRBV20-1 and TRBJ2-7; 9 positions agree with TRBD1. Per germline, CDR1 DFQATT and CDR2 SNEGSKA (reference sequence). This CDR3 has 15 residues. The ends lost 0 bases at V and 4 bases at J; junction bases unmatched: 7. CDR3 nucleotides: TGCAGTGCTAGAGAAGGGACAGGGAGTTGGTACGAGCAGTACTTC. Translating it yields CSAREGTGSWYEQYF.